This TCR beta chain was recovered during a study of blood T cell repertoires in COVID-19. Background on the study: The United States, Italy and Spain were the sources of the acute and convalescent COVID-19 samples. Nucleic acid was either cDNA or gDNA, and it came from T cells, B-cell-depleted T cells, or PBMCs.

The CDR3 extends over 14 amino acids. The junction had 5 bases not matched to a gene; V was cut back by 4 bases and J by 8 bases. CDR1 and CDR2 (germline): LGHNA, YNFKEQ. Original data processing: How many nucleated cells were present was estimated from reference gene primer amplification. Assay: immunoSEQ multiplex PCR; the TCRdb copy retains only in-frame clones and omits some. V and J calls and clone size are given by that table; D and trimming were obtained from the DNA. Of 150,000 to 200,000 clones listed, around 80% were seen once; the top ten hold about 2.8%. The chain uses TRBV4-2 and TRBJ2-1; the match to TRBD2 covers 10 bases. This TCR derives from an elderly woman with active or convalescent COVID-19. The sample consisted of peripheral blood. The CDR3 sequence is CASSLPSGGYEQFF. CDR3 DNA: TGTGCCAGCAGCCTCCCTAGCGGGGGTTATGAGCAGTTCTTC.